The source of this TCR beta chain is a study of cytomegalovirus exposure and HLA in healthy donors. Study at large: Samples from HLA-typed donors yielded around 85 million unique TCRs in an early data release.

PCR used 60 Vbeta primers and 13 Jbeta primers. This table comes from immunoSEQ multiplex PCR, and its TCRdb copy is limited to in-frame clones, with some not included. The data hold about 200,000 clones, with roughly 84% observed a single time. Study conclusions and caveats: A link between a missense DCLRE1C variant and TCR beta V- and J-gene trimming emerged from a later analysis.

This CDR3 region has 16 residues. J gave up 1 base and V 0 bases, and 6 bases lay outside the gene matches. Germline V gene data show CDR1 as MNHEY and CDR2 as SVGAGI. This clone was counted between two and nine times. Its target is not known. This receptor was identified in a boy younger than 10 in good health and CMV-seronegative. This chain uses TRBV6-5 with TRBJ2-7, with 7 bases fitting TRBD2. The sample comprised PBMCs. CDR3 nucleotides: TGTGCCAGCAGTTACTCATCAGCGGGGTCTTCCTACGAGCAGTACTTC. This gives the protein CASSYSSAGSSYEQYF.